What follows are 32 T cell receptor beta chains derived from one specimen sequenced in a study of early stage breast cancer tumors. TCRdb's table, derived via immunoSEQ multiplex PCR, lists solely in-frame clones and lacks some. The sample has 20,000 to 25,000 clones; around 76% are singletons. The sample comprised blood. The receptors were gathered from a person aged 55-75 years with breast cancer.

This rearrangement joins TRBV29-1 to TRBJ2-3; D is uncertain. This CDR3 is 15 amino acids long. The V end lost 4 bases, the J end lost 2 bases, and 16 bases lay between the germline ends. The germline V gene encodes CDR1 SQVTM and CDR2 ANQGSEA. Written as DNA, the CDR3 is TGCAGCGTTGGGTCTTACAGCAGTAACACAGATACGCAGTATTTT. Its translation is CSVGSYSSNTDTQYF.

The chain is built from TRBV9 and TRBJ2-7; 10 bases are shared with TRBD1. The germline V gene encodes CDR1 SGDLS and CDR2 YYNGEE. There are 15 residues in the CDR3. V shed 2 bases, J shed 2 bases, and the junction held 4 bases outside the gene matches. The CDR3 region is CASSVGDRGPYEQYF. In nucleotides, the CDR3 is TGTGCCAGCAGCGTTGGGGACAGGGGACCCTACGAGCAGTACTTC.

This chain joins TRBV5-4 and TRBJ2-2; D tentatively fits TRBD1 or TRBD2 (5 bases each). The germline gives CDR1 SGHNT, CDR2 YYREEE (reference sequence). The CDR3 runs 16 residues. V was trimmed by 2 bases and J by 1 base, leaving 12 bases between them. CDR3 in DNA: TGTGCCAGCAGCTTTGAGGGGCTTAGGAACACCGGGGAGCTGTTTTTT. Its protein product is CASSFEGLRNTGELFF.

This clone counts as medium-sized. The chain recombines TRBV30 with TRBJ1-2; tentatively, D is TRBD1 (6 bases). CDR3 length: 14 residues. Looked up from germline, CDR1 is GTSNPN and CDR2 is SVGIG (reference sequence). V lost 3 bases to trimming and J lost 1 base, with 12 bases between them. This CDR3 reads CAWRKTGHNYGYTF. The CDR3 DNA reads TGTGCCTGGAGGAAGACAGGCCATAACTATGGCTACACCTTC.

DNA for the CDR3: TGTGCCAGCAGCTTAGGCAAAGAGACCCAGTACTTC. Protein sequence: CASSLGKETQYF. This chain joins TRBV7-2 and TRBJ2-5; D remains ambiguous. Trimming cost V 1 base and J 3 bases, with 3 bases left between them. Germline CDR1 is SGHTA and CDR2 is FQGNSA. The CDR3 is made up of 12 amino acids.

The V gene is TRBV2, the J gene TRBJ1-2; possibly TRBD1 for D (5 bases). The V end lost 4 bases, the J end lost 2 bases, and 11 bases lay between the germline ends. This CDR3 spans 14 amino acids. CDR1 and CDR2 (germline): SNHLY, FYNNEI. In DNA form, the CDR3 reads TGTGCCAGCAGTGCTATGGGACCGAACTATGGCTACACCTTC. Its translation: CASSAMGPNYGYTF.

The chain couples TRBV11-1 to TRBJ2-5; D is unclear. The CDR3 length is 14 residues. CDR1 and CDR2 from the germline V gene are SGHAT and FQDESV (reference sequence). V dropped 6 bases and J dropped 3 bases, with 14 bases sitting between them. The CDR3 protein is CASRQSTIKETQYF. In nucleotides, the CDR3 is TGTGCCAGCAGACAAAGTACTATTAAAGAGACCCAGTACTTC. Supplemented by reference TRBV11-1 and TRBJ2-5, the full variable domain reads EAEVAQSPRYKITEKSQAVAFWCDPISGHATLYWYRQILGQGPELLVQFQDESVVDDSQLPKDRFSAERLKGVDSTLKIQPAELGDSAMYLCASRQSTIKETQYFGPGTRLLVL.

This clone is medium-sized (0.01 to 0.1%) in the sample. The gene calls are TRBV6-1 and TRBJ1-1; TRBD1 matches 12 bases. The CDR3 extends over 16 amino acids. V was clipped by 4 bases and J by 2 bases; unmatched bases: 5. CDR1 and CDR2 (germline): MNHNS, SASEGT. CDR3 amino acids: CASSARDRGPNTEAFF. The CDR3 DNA sequence: TGTGCCAGCAGTGCCCGGGACAGGGGGCCTAACACTGAAGCTTTCTTT.

The chain uses TRBV6-5 and TRBJ1-5; a possible D gene is TRBD1 (5 bases). CDR1 and CDR2 (germline): MNHEY, SVGAGI. This CDR3 contains 15 residues. Trimming removed 7 bases at V and 6 bases at J, with 19 bases between. The CDR3 coding sequence is TGTGCCAGCAAACAACGATTCGGGGGTTCTCAGCCCCAGCATTTT. Amino acids: CASKQRFGGSQPQHF.

This clone was picked up a small number of times. V and J are TRBV30 and TRBJ1-3; the D is unclear. The CDR3 extends over 14 amino acids. Between the trimmed V and J ends, which lost 7 bases and 0 bases, there was a span of 13 bases. Germline-derived CDR1 and CDR2 are GTSNPN and SVGIG (reference sequence). DNA for the CDR3: TGTGCCTTTCAGAGACGGATCTCTGGAAACACCATATATTTT. It is translated as CAFQRRISGNTIYF.

This clone was seen just once. V is TRBV6-5 and J is TRBJ2-3; maybe TRBD1 (5 bases). Germline V CDR1 and CDR2: MNHEY, SVGAGI. This CDR3 spans 14 amino acids. Trimming took 6 bases from V and 4 from J, leaving 14 bases between them. CDR3 sequence: CASRTMQGADTQYF. CDR3 bases: TGTGCCAGCAGAACGATGCAGGGCGCAGATACGCAGTATTTT.

The rearrangement uses TRBV5-4 and TRBJ2-5; D is ambiguous. The CDR3 has 13 amino acids. Per the germline V gene, CDR1 is SGHNT and CDR2 is YYREEE (reference sequence). V was trimmed by 2 bases and J by 6 bases, leaving 11 bases between them. The CDR3 DNA sequence: TGTGCCAGCAGCTTCGGACCAGATAAGACCCAGTACTTC. Translating it yields CASSFGPDKTQYF.

The genes are TRBV6-5 and TRBJ2-7, with 7 bases identical to TRBD1. The CDR3 is 15 residues long. The V gene end was trimmed by 5 bases and the J gene end by 4 bases; junction bases not matched to a gene: 11. Germline lookup yields CDR1 MNHEY and CDR2 SVGAGI. The CDR3 nucleotides read TGTGCCAGCAGTGGGCCGGGACAGCCCCCATACGAGCAGTACTTC. Translating gives CASSGPGQPPYEQYF.

Details on this clone: Different DNA sequences within this sample yield the same CDR3. V usage is TRBV30 and J usage is TRBJ2-7; D unclear. V lost 2 bases and J 2 bases, leaving 4 bases between the germline ends. CDR3 length equals 11 residues. CDR1 GTSNPN and CDR2 SVGIG come from the germline V gene (reference sequence). CDR3 loop: CAWSQAYEQYF. Written as DNA, the CDR3 is TGTGCCTGGAGTCAAGCCTACGAGCAGTACTTC.

V gene TRBV20-1 combines with J gene TRBJ1-2; tentatively, D is TRBD1 (6 bases). This CDR3 comprises 11 residues. From germline, CDR1 is DFQATT and CDR2 SNEGSKA (reference sequence). Trimming took 6 bases from V and 7 from J, leaving 12 bases between them. The CDR3 DNA reads as TGCAGTGCGGCAGGGACATTTGGCTACACCTTC. This gives the protein CSAAGTFGYTF.

The CDR3 DNA reads TGCGCCAGCAGCCAAGATCCGGAAGGGACTAGCGGGAACTACGAGCAGTACTTC. This codes for CASSQDPEGTSGNYEQYF. The V gene is TRBV4-1, the J gene TRBJ2-7, with 13 bases aligning to TRBD2. V lost 0 bases and J lost 3; bases outside the gene matches: 8. Germline V gene lookup returns CDR1 MGHRA and CDR2 YSYEKL. This CDR3 is 18 amino acids long.

V and J are TRBV30 and TRBJ2-3; 7 bases are shared with TRBD2. The germline V gene encodes CDR1 GTSNPN and CDR2 SVGIG (reference sequence). The CDR3 consists of 14 residues. V lost 7 bases and J lost 2; bases outside the gene matches: 9. CDR3 sequence (DNA): TGTGCCTTCCAGCGGGGCCTTACCACAGATACGCAGTATTTT. This sequence encodes CAFQRGLTTDTQYF.

The chain's CDR3 is CASSPRMGYTEAFF. Here the CDR3 DNA reads TGTGCCAGCAGCCCGCGAATGGGTTACACTGAAGCTTTCTTT. The genes are TRBV9 and TRBJ1-1; D is unclear. The CDR3 extends over 14 amino acids. V shed 4 bases and J shed 3 bases, with 13 bases lying between them. Germline V gene sequence: CDR1 SGDLS, CDR2 YYNGEE.

The gene calls are TRBV10-3 and TRBJ1-2; D is unresolved. Germline CDR1 is ENHRY and CDR2 is SYGVKD. The CDR3 extends over 14 amino acids. V lost 0 bases and J 8 bases, leaving 13 bases between the germline ends. CDR3 region: CAISESTLLRGYTF. In DNA, the CDR3 is TGTGCCATCAGTGAGTCGACTCTCTTGAGGGGCTACACCTTC.

The J gene is TRBJ2-5, the V gene TRBV30; possibly TRBD1 or TRBD2 for D (6 bases each). The V gene lost 0 bases and the J gene lost 5 bases, with 13 bases spanning the gap. The germline V gene has CDR1 GTSNPN and CDR2 SVGIG (reference sequence). The CDR3 runs 14 residues. CDR3 in DNA: TGTGCCTGGAGTGTCGGGACCGGGGGCGAGACCCAGTACTTC. It codes for CAWSVGTGGETQYF.

V is TRBV7-2 and J is TRBJ1-2; D may be TRBD1 (5 bases). The CDR3 runs 14 residues. Germline CDR1 is SGHTA and CDR2 is FQGNSA. The V end lost 3 bases, the J end lost 6 bases, and 14 bases lay between the germline ends. CDR3 sequence (DNA): TGTGCCAGCAGCTTTCAGGGATCGCGCGATGGCTACACCTTC. The encoded protein is CASSFQGSRDGYTF.

The V and J genes are TRBV5-1 and TRBJ2-5, with D tentatively TRBD1 (6 bases). V dropped 4 bases and J dropped 4 bases, with 14 bases sitting between them. The CDR3 loop spans 14 amino acids. Germline CDR1 is SGHRS and CDR2 is YFSETQ. CDR3 region: CASSVWTVPETQYF. In DNA, the CDR3 is TGCGCCAGCAGCGTCTGGACAGTCCCAGAGACCCAGTACTTC.

The chain has TRBV2 and TRBJ2-7; 10 nucleotides line up with TRBD2. The ends lost 8 bases at V and 2 bases at J; junction bases unmatched: 9. This CDR3 spans 15 amino acids. Germline loops: CDR1 SNHLY, CDR2 FYNNEI. The CDR3 bases are TGTGCCAGCTATCCCCTAGCGGGGGCCACCTACGAGCAGTACTTC. This translates into CASYPLAGATYEQYF.

This clone appeared a single time. The chain has TRBV14 and TRBJ1-1; the D gene is possibly TRBD1 (5 bases). The CDR3 has 14 amino acids. V was pared by 4 bases and J by 3 bases, with 12 bases between. Germline CDR1 reads SGHDN; CDR2 reads FVKESK. The CDR3, as DNA: TGTGCCAGCAGCCTGCAGGCGGGGGACACTGAAGCTTTCTTT. Its translation is CASSLQAGDTEAFF.

The chain recombines TRBV2 with TRBJ2-2; D may be TRBD1 (6 bases). The CDR3 totals 14 residues. CDR1 is SNHLY, CDR2 FYNNEI, per germline. V was clipped by 4 bases and J by 5 bases, with 11 bases between them. In DNA form, the CDR3 reads TGTGCCAGCAGTGTGGAGAGGGGGACCGGGGAGCTGTTTTTT. It specifies CASSVERGTGELFF. Variable domain in full (rest from reference TRBV2 and TRBJ2-2): EPEVTQTPSHQVTQMGQEVILRCVPISNHLYFYWYRQILGQKVEFLVSFYNNEISEKSEIFDDQFSVERPDGSNFTLKIRSTKLEDSAMYFCASSVERGTGELFFGEGSRLTVL.

The chain links TRBV2 to TRBJ1-1; D is possibly TRBD1 (5 bases). This CDR3 is built from 12 residues. The germline V gene encodes CDR1 SNHLY and CDR2 FYNNEI. V was cut by 4 bases and J by 7 bases, with 10 bases left in between. The CDR3 loop is CASSAGVREAFF. As DNA, the CDR3 is TGTGCCAGCAGTGCGGGGGTACGTGAAGCTTTCTTT.

CDR3 residues: CASSQVVPGGTFTDTQYF. The DNA of the CDR3 is TGTGCCAGCAGCCAAGTAGTCCCGGGAGGGACGTTCACAGATACGCAGTATTTT. The rearrangement joins TRBV4-2 to TRBJ2-3, with TRBD2 matching over 8 bases. The CDR3 runs 18 residues. Germline loops: CDR1 LGHNA, CDR2 YNFKEQ. After removal of 1 base from V and 2 bases from J, the junction contained 11 bases not matched to a gene.

The chain is built from TRBV2 and TRBJ2-3; D is uncertain. This CDR3 spans 14 amino acids. Germline V gene data show CDR1 as SNHLY and CDR2 as FYNNEI. Trimming shortened V by 2 bases and J by 0 bases, and 6 bases separated the two germline ends. DNA for the CDR3: TGTGCCAGCAGTGAACGGCAGAGCACAGATACGCAGTATTTT. Translating it yields CASSERQSTDTQYF.

In its sample, this clone was seen a few times. V is TRBV7-6 and J is TRBJ2-1, with 7 bases matching TRBD2. Unmatched junction bases numbered 3, after V lost 1 base and J lost 0 bases. This CDR3 comprises 16 residues. In germline, CDR1 is SGHVS, CDR2 FNYEAQ. CDR3 sequence reads: CASSLEGGSSYNEQFF. CDR3 DNA sequence: TGTGCCAGCAGCTTAGAGGGAGGGAGCTCCTACAATGAGCAGTTCTTC. The full variable domain, with the rest looked up from reference TRBV7-6 and TRBJ2-1, is GAGVSQSPRYKVTKRGQDVALRCDPISGHVSLYWYRQALGQGPEFLTYFNYEAQQDKSGLPNDRFSAERPEGSISTLTIQRTEQRDSAMYRCASSLEGGSSYNEQFFGPGTRLTVL.

This clone has only a few counts. The chain employs TRBV4-2 and TRBJ2-5, with D possibly called TRBD1 or TRBD2 (5 bases each). Germline values: CDR1 LGHNA, CDR2 YNFKEQ. This CDR3 has 14 residues. Deletions cut 4 bases from V and 4 bases from J, with 13 bases between. CDR3 coding DNA: TGTGCCAGCAGCCCCCGGGACCCTAGAGAGACCCAGTACTTC. As protein: CASSPRDPRETQYF.

This sequence joins TRBV7-3 and TRBJ1-1; D unresolved. Germline V gene lookup returns CDR1 SGHTA and CDR2 FQGTGA. With 0 bases removed from V and 4 bases from J, the gap between germline ends came to 6 bases. This CDR3 comprises 13 residues. The CDR3 loop reads CASSLTIGTEAFF. CDR3 nucleotides: TGTGCCAGCAGCTTAACAATAGGCACTGAAGCTTTCTTT.

The chain couples TRBV18 to TRBJ2-7; D gene ambiguous. The V end was cut by 0 bases, the J end by 3 bases, with 6 bases between. This CDR3 spans 13 amino acids. The V gene's germline CDR1 is KGHSH and CDR2 LQKENI. CDR3 DNA sequence: TGTGCCAGCTCACCACCGACCGACTACGAGCAGTACTTC. It yields the protein CASSPPTDYEQYF.